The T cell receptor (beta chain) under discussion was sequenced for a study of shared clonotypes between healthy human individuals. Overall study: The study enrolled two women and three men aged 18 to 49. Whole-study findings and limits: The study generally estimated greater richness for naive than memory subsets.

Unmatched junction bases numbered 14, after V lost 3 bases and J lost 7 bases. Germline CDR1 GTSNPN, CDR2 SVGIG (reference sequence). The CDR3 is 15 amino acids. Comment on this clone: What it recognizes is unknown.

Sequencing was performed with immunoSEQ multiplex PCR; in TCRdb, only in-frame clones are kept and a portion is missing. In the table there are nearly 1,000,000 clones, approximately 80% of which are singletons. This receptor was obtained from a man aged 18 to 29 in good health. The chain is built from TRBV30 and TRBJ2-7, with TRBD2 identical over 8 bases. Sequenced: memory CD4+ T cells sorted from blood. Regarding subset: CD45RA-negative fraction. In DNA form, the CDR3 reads TGTGCCTGGAGCATCCCGGGACTAGGTCCTCCGGAGCAGTACTTC. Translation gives CAWSIPGLGPPEQYF.